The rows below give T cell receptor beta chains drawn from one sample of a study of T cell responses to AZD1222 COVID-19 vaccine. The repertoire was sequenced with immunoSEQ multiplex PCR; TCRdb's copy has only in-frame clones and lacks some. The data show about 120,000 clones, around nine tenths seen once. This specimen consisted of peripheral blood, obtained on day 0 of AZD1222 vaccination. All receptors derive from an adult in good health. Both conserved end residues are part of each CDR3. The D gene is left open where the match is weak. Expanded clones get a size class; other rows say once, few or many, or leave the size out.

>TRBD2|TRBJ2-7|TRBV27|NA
CASSASSGRAWYEQYF
TGTGCCAGCAGTGCCTCTAGCGGGAGGGCCTGGTACGAGCAGTACTTC
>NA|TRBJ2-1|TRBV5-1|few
CASSQGQLMDEQFF
TGCGCCAGCAGCCAAGGACAGTTGATGGATGAGCAGTTCTTC
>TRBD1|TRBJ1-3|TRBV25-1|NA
CASGTGSSGNTIYF
TGTGCCAGCGGGACAGGAAGCTCTGGAAACACCATATATTTT
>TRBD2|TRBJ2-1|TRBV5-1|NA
CASSPSPSGSHNEQFF
TGCGCCAGCAGCCCTAGCCCTAGCGGGTCTCACAATGAGCAGTTCTTC
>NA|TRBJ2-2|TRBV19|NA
CASSIEDRSPGNTGELFF
TGTGCCAGTAGTATAGAGGACAGAAGCCCGGGCAACACCGGGGAGCTGTTTTTT
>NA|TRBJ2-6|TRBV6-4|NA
CASSDGGGANVLTF
TGTGCCAGCAGTGACGGAGGGGGGGCCAACGTCCTGACTTTC
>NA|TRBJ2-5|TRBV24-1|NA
CATSDLSQTETQYF
TGTGCCACCAGTGATTTGAGTCAGACGGAGACCCAGTACTTC
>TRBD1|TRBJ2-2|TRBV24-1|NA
CATSPGTGEVGELFF
TGTGCCACCAGTCCCGGGACAGGGGAGGTCGGGGAGCTGTTTTTT
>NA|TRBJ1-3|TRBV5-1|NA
CASSLAAGNTIYF
TGCGCCAGCAGCTTGGCTGCTGGAAACACCATATATTTT
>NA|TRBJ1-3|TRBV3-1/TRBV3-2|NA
CASSQARVLGSGNTIYF
TGTGCCAGCAGCCAAGCCCGGGTCCTAGGCTCTGGAAACACCATATATTTT
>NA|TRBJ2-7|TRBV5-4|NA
CASSLAGFKGDNEQYF
TGTGCCAGCAGCTTGGCTGGTTTCAAAGGGGATAACGAGCAGTACTTC
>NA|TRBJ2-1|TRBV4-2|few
CASSQDRGGHEQFF
TGTGCCAGCAGCCAAGATAGGGGCGGGCATGAGCAGTTCTTC
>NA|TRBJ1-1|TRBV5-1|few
CASSVRDKNTEAFF
TGCGCCAGCAGCGTCCGGGACAAGAACACTGAAGCTTTCTTT
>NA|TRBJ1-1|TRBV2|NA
CASSGRWDTEAFF
TGTGCCAGCAGTGGGCGGTGGGACACTGAAGCTTTCTTT
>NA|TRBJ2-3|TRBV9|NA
CASSVGRGAGTDTQYF
TGTGCCAGCAGCGTAGGACGAGGGGCTGGCACAGATACGCAGTATTTT
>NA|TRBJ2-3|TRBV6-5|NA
CASSLSKVWDTQYF
TGTGCCAGCAGCCTATCCAAGGTGTGGGATACGCAGTATTTT
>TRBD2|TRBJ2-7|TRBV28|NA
CASTPGGSDEQYF
TGTGCCAGCACCCCCGGGGGGTCAGACGAGCAGTACTTC
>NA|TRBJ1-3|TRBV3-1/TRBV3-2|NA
CASSRTAGNTIYF
TGTGCCAGCAGCCGGACGGCTGGAAACACCATATATTTT
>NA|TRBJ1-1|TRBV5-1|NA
CASSFEGITEAFF
TGCGCCAGCAGCTTCGAGGGGATCACTGAAGCTTTCTTT
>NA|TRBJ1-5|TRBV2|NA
CASKGHTSNQPQHF
TGTGCCAGCAAGGGACACACTAGCAATCAGCCCCAGCATTTT
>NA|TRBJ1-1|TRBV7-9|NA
CASSLAGREDTEAFF
TGTGCCAGCAGCTTAGCTGGCAGGGAGGACACTGAAGCTTTCTTT
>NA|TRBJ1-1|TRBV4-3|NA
CASSQDGRANTEAFF
TGCGCCAGCAGCCAAGATGGAAGGGCGAACACTGAAGCTTTCTTT
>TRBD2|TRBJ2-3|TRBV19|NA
CASSATLAGHRTDTQYF
TGTGCCAGTAGTGCCACACTAGCGGGGCACCGCACAGATACGCAGTATTTT
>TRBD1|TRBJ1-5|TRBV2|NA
CASSEGTGGLGSNQPQHF
TGTGCCAGCAGTGAGGGGACAGGGGGCCTTGGTTCCAATCAGCCCCAGCATTTT
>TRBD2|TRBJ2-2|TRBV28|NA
CASSQSGGPVVGELFF
TGTGCCAGCAGTCAGAGCGGGGGGCCGGTTGTCGGGGAGCTGTTTTTT
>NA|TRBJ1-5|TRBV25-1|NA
CASSAGAHSNQPQHF
TGTGCCAGCAGCGCCGGGGCACATAGCAATCAGCCCCAGCATTTT
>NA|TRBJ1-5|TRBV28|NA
CASSLVRQPQHF
TGTGCCAGCAGTTTAGTGCGCCAGCCCCAGCATTTT
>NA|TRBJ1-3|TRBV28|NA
CASSSGYLNTIYF
TGTGCCAGCAGTTCGGGGTACTTAAACACCATATATTTT
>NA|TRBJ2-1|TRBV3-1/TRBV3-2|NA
CASSPLPLPGSYNEQFF
TGTGCCAGCAGCCCACTTCCTTTACCAGGCTCCTACAATGAGCAGTTCTTC
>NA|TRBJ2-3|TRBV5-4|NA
CASSLGVGFATQYF
TGTGCCAGCAGCTTGGGGGTGGGATTCGCTACGCAGTATTTT
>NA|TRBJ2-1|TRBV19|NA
CASSIDRSSYNEQFF
TGTGCCAGTAGTATCGACAGAAGCTCCTACAATGAGCAGTTCTTC
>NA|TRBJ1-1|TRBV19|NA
CASVKGQLNTEAFF
TGTGCCAGTGTTAAAGGACAATTGAACACTGAAGCTTTCTTT
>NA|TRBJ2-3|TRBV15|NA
CATSSRTLLGTDTQYF
TGTGCCACCAGCTCCCGGACGCTGCTAGGCACAGATACGCAGTATTTT
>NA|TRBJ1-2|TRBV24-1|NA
CATSDSGYYGYTF
TGTGCCACCAGTGATTCCGGGTATTATGGCTACACCTTC
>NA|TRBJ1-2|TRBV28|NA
CASNGGFYGYTF
TGTGCCAGCAATGGGGGTTTCTATGGCTACACCTTC
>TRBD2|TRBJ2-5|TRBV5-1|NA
CASSYSGTSQETQYF
TGCGCCAGCAGCTATTCAGGGACTAGCCAAGAGACCCAGTACTTC
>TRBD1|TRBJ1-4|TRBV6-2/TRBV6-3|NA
CASSRRRTGSGEKLFF
TGTGCCAGCAGTCGTCGACGGACAGGGAGTGGAGAAAAACTGTTTTTT
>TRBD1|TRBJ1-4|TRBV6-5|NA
CASSYPQGGINEKLFF
TGTGCCAGCAGTTACCCACAGGGGGGAATTAATGAAAAACTGTTTTTT
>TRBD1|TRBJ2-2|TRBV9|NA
CASSYGQDFGELFF
TGTGCCAGCAGCTACGGACAGGATTTTGGGGAGCTGTTTTTT
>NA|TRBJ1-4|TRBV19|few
CASSAGATNEKLFF
TGTGCCAGTAGTGCTGGGGCAACTAATGAAAAACTGTTTTTT
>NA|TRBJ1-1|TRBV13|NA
CASSLIGGTEAFF
TGTGCCAGCAGCTTAATCGGGGGGACTGAAGCTTTCTTT
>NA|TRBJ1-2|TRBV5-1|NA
CASSLAGEPYGYTF
TGCGCCAGCAGCTTGGCCGGGGAGCCCTATGGCTACACCTTC
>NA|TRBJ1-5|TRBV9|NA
CASSVDGRNQPQHF
TGTGCCAGCAGCGTAGACGGACGGAATCAGCCCCAGCATTTT
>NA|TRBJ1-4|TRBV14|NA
CASSQAATLFF
TGTGCCAGCAGCCAAGCTGCAACTTTGTTTTTT
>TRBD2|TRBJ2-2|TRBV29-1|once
CSVWEGNTGELFF
TGCAGCGTTTGGGAGGGGAACACCGGGGAGCTGTTTTTT
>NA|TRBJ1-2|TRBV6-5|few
CASSPPSGEFYTF
TGTGCCAGCAGTCCTCCAAGTGGGGAGTTCTACACCTTC
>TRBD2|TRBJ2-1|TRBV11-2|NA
CASSLVAGGEQFF
TGTGCCAGCAGCTTAGTTGCGGGAGGCGAGCAGTTCTTC
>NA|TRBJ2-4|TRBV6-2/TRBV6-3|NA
CASSYGGAWAKNIQYF
TGTGCCAGCAGTTACGGGGGGGCGTGGGCCAAAAACATTCAGTACTTC
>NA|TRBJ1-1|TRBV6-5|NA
CASRRQIGAFF
TGTGCCAGCAGACGACAGATTGGAGCTTTCTTT
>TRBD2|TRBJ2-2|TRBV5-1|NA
CASSWGLAGDTGELFF
TGCGCCAGCAGCTGGGGACTAGCGGGGGACACCGGGGAGCTGTTTTTT
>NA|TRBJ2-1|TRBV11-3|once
CASSPFRAPGGADEQFF
TGTGCCAGCAGCCCCTTCCGAGCCCCGGGTGGTGCCGATGAGCAGTTCTTC
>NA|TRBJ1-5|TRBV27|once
CASSLGGGQPQHF
TGTGCCAGCAGTTTAGGGGGTGGGCAGCCCCAGCATTTT
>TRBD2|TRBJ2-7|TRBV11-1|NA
CASSGRGGTSYEQYF
TGTGCCAGCAGCGGGCGGGGGGGAACCTCCTACGAGCAGTACTTC